One and the same sample provided the 27 T cell receptor beta chains below, sequenced in a study of T cell responses to AZD1222 COVID-19 vaccine. The data were produced by immunoSEQ multiplex PCR, yet TCRdb's version contains in-frame clones alone and is incomplete. The sample has approximately 110,000 clones; 91% are singletons. Material: peripheral blood, obtained on day 0 of AZD1222 vaccination. These receptor sequences come from an adult in good health.

The gene calls are TRBV9 and TRBJ1-6, with TRBD1 as a possible D gene (5 bases). The V end lost 0 bases, the J end lost 8 bases, and 12 bases lay between the germline ends. CDR1 is SGDLS and CDR2 is YYNGEE in the germline V gene. CDR3 length: 15 residues. In DNA form, the CDR3 reads TGTGCCAGCAGCGTAGCCCAGGGCGCCGATTCACCCCTCCACTTT. It codes for CASSVAQGADSPLHF.

The J gene is TRBJ1-5, the V gene TRBV12-3 or TRBV12-4; D gene uncertain. V shed 3 bases and J shed 0 bases, with 3 bases lying between them. The CDR3 has 13 amino acids. The CDR3 loop reads CASSFDSNQPQHF. DNA of the CDR3: TGTGCCAGCAGTTTTGATAGCAATCAGCCCCAGCATTTT.

J is TRBJ2-1 and V is TRBV20-1; TRBD2 matches 7 bases. The trim removed 3 bases at V and 15 bases at J, leaving 14 bases unmatched. CDR1 DFQATT and CDR2 SNEGSKA come from the germline V gene (reference sequence). This CDR3 comprises 13 residues. The CDR3 DNA reads TGCAGTGCTAGTTACTCGCGGGAGACCGCTGGGTTCTTC. Its translation: CSASYSRETAGFF.

The J gene is TRBJ2-3, the V gene TRBV3-1 (or the pseudogene TRBV3-2); D is unclear. CDR3 length equals 12 residues. The germline V gene has CDR1 LGHDT and CDR2 YNNKEL (reference sequence). Trimming removed 4 bases at V and 1 base at J, with 3 bases between. This chain's CDR3 is CASSPRTDTQYF. The DNA for the CDR3 is TGTGCCAGCAGCCCCCGCACAGATACGCAGTATTTT.

J is TRBJ1-6 and V is TRBV19, with D tentatively TRBD1 (5 bases). Germline V gene lookup returns CDR1 LNHDA and CDR2 SQIVND (reference sequence). The CDR3 length is 15 residues. Trimming removed 5 bases at V and 7 bases at J, with 15 bases between. CDR3 coding DNA: TGTGCCAGTAGTCCCCCGGGACCTCCGAATTCACCCCTCCACTTT. Amino acids: CASSPPGPPNSPLHF.

The chain has TRBV9 and TRBJ2-1, with 7 bases matching TRBD2. The CDR3 runs 13 residues. Germline assignment: CDR1 SGDLS and CDR2 YYNGEE. V shed 4 bases, J shed 10 bases, and the junction held 8 bases outside the gene matches. The CDR3 nucleotides are TGTGCCAGCAGCTTTAGCGTTAGCGGGGAGCAGTTCTTC. Protein: CASSFSVSGEQFF.

V is TRBV29-1 and J is TRBJ2-5; TRBD1 matches at 9 bases. There are 13 residues in the CDR3. After removal of 7 bases from V and 2 bases from J, the junction contained 5 bases not matched to a gene. Germline V gene data show CDR1 as SQVTM and CDR2 as ANQGSEA. CDR3 loop: CSEDRGLQETQYF. For the CDR3, the DNA is TGCAGCGAAGACAGGGGGTTACAAGAGACCCAGTACTTC.

This clone came up a few times. This chain uses TRBV30 with TRBJ2-2, with D perhaps TRBD2 (6 bases). The CDR3 has 14 amino acids. Germline CDR1 GTSNPN, CDR2 SVGIG (reference sequence). The V and J ends lost 2 bases and 4 bases respectively, with 11 bases between them. The CDR3 bases are TGTGCCTGGAGTATTGGAGGGAGCACCGGGGAGCTGTTTTTT. Encoded protein: CAWSIGGSTGELFF.

This chain connects TRBV7-8 to TRBJ2-1; 7 positions agree with TRBD2. Germline lookup yields CDR1 SGHVS and CDR2 FQNEAQ. J gave up 4 bases and V 8 bases, and 5 bases lay outside the gene matches. The CDR3 is 13 amino acids. CDR3 bases: TGTGCCAGCGGGCGGGGGAGTTACAATGAGCAGTTCTTC. It specifies CASGRGSYNEQFF.

The V call is TRBV5-1, the J call TRBJ2-1; the D gene is possibly TRBD2 (6 bases). The V gene lost 7 bases and the J gene lost 4 bases, with 21 bases spanning the gap. Germline V gives CDR1 SGHRS, CDR2 YFSETQ. This CDR3 spans 16 amino acids. As DNA, the CDR3 is TGCGCCAGCTTCAGGGACCCGGGACTCAGATACAATGAGCAGTTCTTC. Protein product: CASFRDPGLRYNEQFF.

J is TRBJ2-7 and V is TRBV5-3; D unclear. TRBV5-3 is treated as an ORF (open reading frame) with a function not yet certain. The CDR3 runs to 10 residues. Trimming removed 1 base at V and 5 bases at J, with 1 base between. CDR3 sequence: CARSLHEQYF. The CDR3 DNA is TGTGCCAGAAGCTTGCACGAGCAGTACTTC.

This clone was observed once. J is TRBJ1-6 and V is TRBV5-1; 7 nucleotides line up with TRBD1. The CDR3 is made up of 14 amino acids. From germline, CDR1 is SGHRS and CDR2 YFSETQ. V lost 5 bases and J lost 8; bases outside the gene matches: 7. CDR3 nucleotide sequence: TGCGCCAGCAGTATAGGGACAGAAGATTCACCCCTCCACTTT. It codes for CASSIGTEDSPLHF.

The chain carries TRBV5-6 and TRBJ2-3, with 10 bases matching TRBD2. The germline V gene encodes CDR1 SGHDT and CDR2 YYEEEE. The J segment lost 2 bases and the V segment lost 6 bases, leaving 12 bases of the junction unmatched. The CDR3 length is 17 residues. CDR3 residues: CASNTLGLAGDTDTQYF. CDR3 bases: TGTGCCAGCAATACGTTAGGGCTAGCGGGAGACACAGATACGCAGTATTTT.

The rearrangement uses TRBV21-1 and TRBJ1-2; the tabulated D call, TRBD1, remains unverified against the DNA. TRBV21-1 is a listed pseudogene. This CDR3 is 17 amino acids long. The CDR3 loop is CASSLPGQGYFRYGYTF. Written as DNA, the CDR3 is TGTGCCAGCAGCCTCCCGGGACAGGGATATTTTCGGTATGGCTACACCTTC.

The V call is TRBV6-5, the J call TRBJ1-2; 7 bases fit TRBD1. Unmatched junction bases numbered 8, after V lost 6 bases and J lost 7 bases. The CDR3 covers 13 residues. Germline V CDR1 and CDR2: MNHEY, SVGAGI. The CDR3: CASSDNRGGGYTF. The CDR3 DNA is TGTGCCAGCAGCGATAACAGGGGCGGTGGCTACACCTTC.

The rearrangement joins TRBV18 to TRBJ1-5, with D perhaps TRBD1 (5 bases). Looked up from germline, CDR1 is KGHSH and CDR2 is LQKENI. V was shortened by 6 bases and J by 5 bases, with 11 bases between the two germline ends. This CDR3 has 13 amino acids. CDR3 in amino acids: CASSEGRDQPQHF. The CDR3 DNA reads as TGTGCCAGCTCCGAGGGGCGAGATCAGCCCCAGCATTTT. The variable domain in full, with the rest retrieved from reference TRBV18 and TRBJ1-5, is NAGVMQNPRHLVRRRGQEARLRCSPMKGHSHVYWYRQLPEEGLKFMVYLQKENIIDESGMPKERFSAEFPKEGPSILRIQQVVRGDSAAYFCASSEGRDQPQHFGDGTRLSIL.

For the CDR3, the DNA is TGTGCCAGCGCGGGGGGGGCTTCCGAGCAGTACTTC. The encoded protein is CASAGGASEQYF. V is TRBV3-1 (or the pseudogene TRBV3-2) and J is TRBJ2-7; 9 bases are shared with TRBD2. From germline, CDR1 is LGHDT and CDR2 YNNKEL (reference sequence). Losses at the gene ends were 8 bases for V and 6 bases for J; bases not matched to a gene: 5. This CDR3 region has 12 residues.

As concerns this clone: One end of the junction is discordant with germline, which a read error may explain. The sample contains more than one DNA sequence encoding this CDR3. The gene calls are TRBV18 and TRBJ2-2; the D is unclear. Germline V lookup: CDR1 KGHSH, CDR2 LQKENI. This CDR3 has 14 amino acids. The CDR3 DNA is TGTGCCAGTTCACCATACTCTAACACCGGGGAGCTGTTTTTT. Its translation is CASSPYSNTGELFF. Filled out from reference TRBV18 and TRBJ2-2, the complete variable domain reads NAGVMQNPRHLVRRRGQEARLRCSPMKGHSHVYWYRQLPEEGLKFMVYLQKENIIDESGMPKERFSAEFPKEGPSILRIQQVVRGDSAAYFCASSPYSNTGELFFGEGSRLTVL.

CDR3 sequence: CASGRATNTEAFF. The CDR3 DNA reads as TGTGCCAGCGGGAGGGCTACCAACACTGAAGCTTTCTTT. The V and J genes are TRBV6-1 and TRBJ1-1; no clear D gene. The CDR3 runs 13 residues. V was clipped by 8 bases and J by 2 bases, with 12 bases between them. Per germline, CDR1 MNHNS and CDR2 SASEGT.

This chain joins TRBV19 and TRBJ2-5; 7 nucleotides line up with TRBD1. Per the germline V gene, CDR1 is LNHDA and CDR2 is SQIVND (reference sequence). The junction had 16 bases not matched to a gene; V was cut back by 9 bases and J by 3 bases. The CDR3 spans 16 residues. In DNA form, the CDR3 reads TGTGCCAGCGCCGACATCCGGGACAGCTTTAAAGAGACCCAGTACTTC. Translation: CASADIRDSFKETQYF.

This clone was detected only once. The genes are TRBV6-5 and TRBJ1-1; 10 positions agree with TRBD1. The CDR3 covers 13 residues. Germline V CDR1 and CDR2: MNHEY, SVGAGI. The junction had 0 bases not matched to a gene; V was cut back by 2 bases and J by 6 bases. The CDR3 loop reads CASSYGTGAEAFF. In DNA form, the CDR3 reads TGTGCCAGCAGTTACGGGACAGGGGCTGAAGCTTTCTTT.

The V and J genes are TRBV30 and TRBJ1-5, with TRBD1 identical over 7 bases. CDR1 GTSNPN and CDR2 SVGIG come from the germline V gene (reference sequence). With 2 bases clipped from V and 3 bases from J, the junction kept 4 bases outside the gene matches. The CDR3 spans 14 residues. The CDR3 nucleotides are TGTGCCTGGAGTTTACAGGGGAACAATCAGCCCCAGCATTTT. Translated, it gives CAWSLQGNNQPQHF. Based on the CDR3 plus reference TRBV30 and TRBJ1-5, the full variable domain is SQTIHQWPATLVQPVGSPLSLECTVEGTSNPNLYWYRQAAGRGLQLLFYSVGIGQISSEVPQNLSASRPQDRQFILSSKKLLLSDSGFYLCAWSLQGNNQPQHFGDGTRLSIL.

The DNA for the CDR3 is TGCAGTGCTAGAGCTTTTACTGAAGCTTTCTTT. This encodes CSARAFTEAFF. The V and J genes are TRBV20-1 and TRBJ1-1; D is undetermined. Germline CDR1 is DFQATT and CDR2 is SNEGSKA (reference sequence). V lost 1 base, J lost 5 bases, and 5 bases lay in between. The CDR3 covers 11 residues.

This clone was observed a handful of times. The chain combines TRBV4-3 with TRBJ1-5; tentative D call: TRBD1 (5 bases). The V end lost 0 bases, the J end lost 5 bases, and 17 bases lay between the germline ends. Germline loops: CDR1 LGHNA, CDR2 YSLEER. CDR3 size: 17 residues. CDR3: CASSQEYFGTGHQPQHF. CDR3 coding DNA: TGCGCCAGCAGCCAAGAGTATTTCGGGACGGGCCATCAGCCCCAGCATTTT.

The chain recombines TRBV6-5 with TRBJ2-3; D may be TRBD2 (6 bases). There are 13 residues in the CDR3. Per the germline V gene, CDR1 is MNHEY and CDR2 is SVGAGI. The V gene lost 6 bases and the J gene lost 3 bases, with 10 bases spanning the gap. The CDR3 reads CASRRLVTDTQYF. CDR3 sequence (DNA): TGTGCCAGCAGGAGACTAGTGACAGATACGCAGTATTTT.

The gene calls are TRBV3-1 (or the pseudogene TRBV3-2) and TRBJ2-5; no clear D. The CDR3 covers 13 residues. Germline CDR1 and CDR2: LGHDT and YNNKEL (reference sequence). V lost 4 bases to trimming and J lost 4 bases, with 10 bases between them. The CDR3 bases are TGTGCCAGCAGCCCCCCCTTACTAGAGACCCAGTACTTC. Translation: CASSPPLLETQYF.

This sequence joins TRBV3-1 (or the pseudogene TRBV3-2) and TRBJ1-2; D is unresolved. This CDR3 comprises 14 residues. Germline CDR1 and CDR2: LGHDT and YNNKEL (reference sequence). The V and J ends lost 4 bases and 5 bases respectively, with 14 bases between them. This CDR3 is CASSPGGSRYGYTF. The DNA for the CDR3 is TGTGCCAGCAGCCCCGGCGGATCTAGGTATGGCTACACCTTC.